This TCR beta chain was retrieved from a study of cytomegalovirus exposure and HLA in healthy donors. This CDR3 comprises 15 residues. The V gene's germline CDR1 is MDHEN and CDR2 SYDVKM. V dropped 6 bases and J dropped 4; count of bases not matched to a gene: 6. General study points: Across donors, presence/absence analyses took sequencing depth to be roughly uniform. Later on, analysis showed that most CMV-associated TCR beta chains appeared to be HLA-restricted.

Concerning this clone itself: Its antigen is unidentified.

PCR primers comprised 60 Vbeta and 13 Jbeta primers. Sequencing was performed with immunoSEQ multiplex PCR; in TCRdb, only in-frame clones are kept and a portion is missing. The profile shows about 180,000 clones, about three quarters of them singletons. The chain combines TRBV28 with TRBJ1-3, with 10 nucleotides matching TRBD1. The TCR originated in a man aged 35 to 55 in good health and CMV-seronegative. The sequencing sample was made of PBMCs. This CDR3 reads CASSRQGARGNTIYF. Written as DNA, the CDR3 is TGTGCCAGCAGCCGACAGGGGGCGAGAGGAAACACCATATATTTT.